This T cell receptor (beta chain) is drawn from a study of T-cell reconstitution after alpha-beta-depleted transplantation in children. The CDR3 is 17 residues long. The trim removed 4 bases at V and 0 bases at J, leaving 12 bases unmatched. The germline V gene has CDR1 SGHRS and CDR2 YFSETQ. Unique molecular identifiers were incorporated during preparation of the TCRbeta library. One entry per CDR3 protein, called by TCRdb with MiXCR from the PCR reads. The sample shows 200,000 to 250,000 distinct CDR3 sequences, around 12% of them seen only once. Many counts were recorded for this clonotype. The chain links TRBV5-1 to TRBJ1-1, with 7 bases that match TRBD1. The receptor's source is a human donor who donated a stem cell graft to a child with acute lymphoblastic leukemia. The sequencing used PBMCs from the stem cell graft donor, collected from the stem cell graft. CDR3 sequence: CASSVQVGGPVNTEAFF. The CDR3 DNA reads TGCGCCAGCAGCGTTCAGGTAGGGGGCCCCGTGAACACTGAAGCTTTCTTT.